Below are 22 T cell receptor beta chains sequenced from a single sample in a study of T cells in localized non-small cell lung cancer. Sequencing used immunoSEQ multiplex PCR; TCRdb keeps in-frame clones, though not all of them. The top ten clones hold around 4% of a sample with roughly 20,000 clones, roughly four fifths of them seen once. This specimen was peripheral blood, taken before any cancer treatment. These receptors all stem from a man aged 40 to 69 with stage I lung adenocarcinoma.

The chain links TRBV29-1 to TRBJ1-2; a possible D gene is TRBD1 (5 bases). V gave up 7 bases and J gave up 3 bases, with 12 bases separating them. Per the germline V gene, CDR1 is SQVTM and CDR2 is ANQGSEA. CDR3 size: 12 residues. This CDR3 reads CSAPDRDYGYTF. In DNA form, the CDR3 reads TGCAGCGCCCCTGACAGAGACTATGGCTACACCTTC.

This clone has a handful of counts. CDR3 protein: CASKQEYEQYF. The CDR3 DNA follows: TGCGCCAGCAAGCAGGAATACGAGCAGTACTTC. The chain recombines TRBV5-1 with TRBJ2-7, with D unresolved. Between the trimmed V and J ends, which lost 6 bases and 4 bases, there was a span of 8 bases. The CDR3 spans 11 residues. Germline lookup yields CDR1 SGHRS and CDR2 YFSETQ. Full variable domain (rest looked up from reference TRBV5-1 and TRBJ2-7): KAGVTQTPRYLIKTRGQQVTLSCSPISGHRSVSWYQQTPGQGLQFLFEYFSETQRNKGNFPGRFSGRQFSNSRSEMNVSTLELGDSALYLCASKQEYEQYFGPGTRLTVT.

The CDR3 sequence: CAWDTGSNQPQHF. In DNA, the CDR3 is TGTGCCTGGGACACAGGGTCCAATCAGCCCCAGCATTTT. This chain joins TRBV30 and TRBJ1-5; D perhaps matches TRBD1 (6 bases). This CDR3 comprises 13 residues. Germline CDR1 GTSNPN, CDR2 SVGIG (reference sequence). The V end lost 5 bases, the J end lost 3 bases, and 11 bases lay between the germline ends.

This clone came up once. The CDR3: CASSLALAGGSSYEQYF. In nucleotides, the CDR3 is TGTGCCAGCAGCTTGGCGCTAGCGGGGGGGAGCTCCTACGAGCAGTACTTC. The chain is built from TRBV5-5 and TRBJ2-7; 12 bases agree with TRBD2. Germline V gives CDR1 SGHKS, CDR2 YYEKEE (reference sequence). The length of the CDR3 is 17 residues. Trimming at V came to 0 bases and at J to 0 bases, leaving 4 bases not matched to a gene.

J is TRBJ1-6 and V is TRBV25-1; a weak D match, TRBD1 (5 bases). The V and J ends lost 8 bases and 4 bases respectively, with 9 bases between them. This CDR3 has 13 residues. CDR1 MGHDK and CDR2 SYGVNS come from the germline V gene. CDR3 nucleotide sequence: TGTGCCAGCGGGGGGGGTTATAATTCACCCCTCCACTTT. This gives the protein CASGGGYNSPLHF.

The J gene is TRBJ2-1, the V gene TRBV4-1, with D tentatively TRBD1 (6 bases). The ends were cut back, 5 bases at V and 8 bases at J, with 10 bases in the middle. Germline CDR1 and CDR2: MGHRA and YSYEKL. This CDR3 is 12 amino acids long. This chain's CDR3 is CASSTTGYEQFF. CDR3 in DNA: TGCGCCAGCAGCACCACAGGGTATGAGCAGTTCTTC.

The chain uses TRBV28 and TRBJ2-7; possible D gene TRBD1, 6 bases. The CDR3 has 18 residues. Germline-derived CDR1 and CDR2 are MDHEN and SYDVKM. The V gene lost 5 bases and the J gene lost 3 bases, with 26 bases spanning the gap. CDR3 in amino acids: CASSTLGRDLIQGYEQYF. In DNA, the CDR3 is TGTGCCAGCAGTACGCTGGGACGGGACCTAATACAGGGCTACGAGCAGTACTTC. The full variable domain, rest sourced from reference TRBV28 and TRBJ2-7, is DVKVTQSSRYLVKRTGEKVFLECVQDMDHENMFWYRQDPGLGLRLIYFSYDVKMKEKGDIPEGYSVSREKKERFSLILESASTNQTSMYLCASSTLGRDLIQGYEQYFGPGTRLTVT.

DNA of the CDR3: TGTGCCAGCAGCTTACCCTACTTGAGGGGAGCTTTCTTT. This translates into CASSLPYLRGAFF. V and J are TRBV7-9 and TRBJ1-1; tentatively, D is TRBD1 (5 bases). V lost 2 bases, J lost 10 bases, and 14 bases lay in between. This CDR3 is 13 amino acids long. Germline-derived CDR1 and CDR2 are SEHNR and FQNEAQ (reference sequence). The whole variable domain, filled in from reference TRBV7-9 and TRBJ1-1, reads DTGVSQNPRHKITKRGQNVTFRCDPISEHNRLYWYRQTLGQGPEFLTYFQNEAQLEKSRLLSDRFSAERPKGSFSTLEIQRTEQGDSAMYLCASSLPYLRGAFFGQGTRLTVV.

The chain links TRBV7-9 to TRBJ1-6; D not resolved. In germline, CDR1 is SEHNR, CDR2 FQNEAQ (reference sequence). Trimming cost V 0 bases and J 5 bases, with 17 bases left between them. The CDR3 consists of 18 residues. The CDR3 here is CASSLAGVMAKDNSPLHF. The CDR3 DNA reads TGTGCCAGCAGCTTAGCTGGGGTTATGGCGAAGGATAATTCACCCCTCCACTTT.

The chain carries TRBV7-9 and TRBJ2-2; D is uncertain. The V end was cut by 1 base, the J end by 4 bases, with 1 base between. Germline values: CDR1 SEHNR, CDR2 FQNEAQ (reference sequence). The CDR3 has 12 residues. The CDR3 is CASSLVTGELFF. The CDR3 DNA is TGTGCCAGCAGCTTAGTCACCGGGGAGCTGTTTTTT. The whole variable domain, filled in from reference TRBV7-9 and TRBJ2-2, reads DTGVSQNPRHKITKRGQNVTFRCDPISEHNRLYWYRQTLGQGPEFLTYFQNEAQLEKSRLLSDRFSAERPKGSFSTLEIQRTEQGDSAMYLCASSLVTGELFFGEGSRLTVL.

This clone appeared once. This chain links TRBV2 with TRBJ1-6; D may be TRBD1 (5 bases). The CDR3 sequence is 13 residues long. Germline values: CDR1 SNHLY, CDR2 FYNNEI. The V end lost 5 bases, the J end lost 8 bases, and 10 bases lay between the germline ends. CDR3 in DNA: TGTGCCAGCAGTTGGGGCCCAGATTCACCCCTCCACTTT. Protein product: CASSWGPDSPLHF.

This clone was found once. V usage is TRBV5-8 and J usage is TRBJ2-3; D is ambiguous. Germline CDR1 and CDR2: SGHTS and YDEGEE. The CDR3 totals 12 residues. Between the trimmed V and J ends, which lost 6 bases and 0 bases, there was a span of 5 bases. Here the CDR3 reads CASTVSTDTQYF. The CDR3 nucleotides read TGTGCCAGCACGGTTAGCACAGATACGCAGTATTTT.

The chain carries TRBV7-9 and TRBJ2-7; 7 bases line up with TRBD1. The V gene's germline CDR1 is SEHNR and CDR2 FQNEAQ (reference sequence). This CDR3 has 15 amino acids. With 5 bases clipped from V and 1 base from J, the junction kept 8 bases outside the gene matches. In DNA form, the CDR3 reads TGTGCCAGCAGCCCCGTGGACAGGAGATCCTACGAGCAGTACTTC. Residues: CASSPVDRRSYEQYF.

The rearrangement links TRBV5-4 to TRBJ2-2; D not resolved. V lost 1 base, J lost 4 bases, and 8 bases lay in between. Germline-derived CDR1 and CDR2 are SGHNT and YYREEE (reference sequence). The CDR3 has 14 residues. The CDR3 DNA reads TGTGCCAGCAGCTTGCGGCAGACCACCGGGGAGCTGTTTTTT. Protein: CASSLRQTTGELFF.

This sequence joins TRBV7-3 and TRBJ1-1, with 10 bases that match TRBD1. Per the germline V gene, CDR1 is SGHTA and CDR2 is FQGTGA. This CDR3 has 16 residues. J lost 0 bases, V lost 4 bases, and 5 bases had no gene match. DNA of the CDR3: TGTGCCAGCAGCTCGACAGGGGGCCGGATGAACACTGAAGCTTTCTTT. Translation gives CASSSTGGRMNTEAFF.

CDR3 amino acids: CASSIVGVGRETQYF. In DNA form, the CDR3 reads TGTGCCAGTAGTATAGTTGGTGTCGGGCGGGAGACCCAGTACTTC. The J gene is TRBJ2-5, the V gene TRBV19; D is unresolved. Germline CDR1 and CDR2: LNHDA and SQIVND (reference sequence). Trimming cost V 1 base and J 5 bases, with 14 bases left between them. The CDR3 is made up of 15 amino acids.

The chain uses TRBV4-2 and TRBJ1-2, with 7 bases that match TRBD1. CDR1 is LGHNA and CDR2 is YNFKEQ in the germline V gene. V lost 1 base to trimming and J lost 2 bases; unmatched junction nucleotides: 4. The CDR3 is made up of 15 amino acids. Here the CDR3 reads CASSQGQTGNYGYTF. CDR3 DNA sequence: TGTGCCAGCAGCCAAGGTCAGACAGGGAACTATGGCTACACCTTC.

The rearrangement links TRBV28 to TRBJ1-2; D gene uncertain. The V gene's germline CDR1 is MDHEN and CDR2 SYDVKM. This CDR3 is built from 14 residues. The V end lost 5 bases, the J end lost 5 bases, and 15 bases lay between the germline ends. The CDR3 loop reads CASSPLNTVYGYTF. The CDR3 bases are TGTGCCAGCAGTCCCCTTAATACAGTTTATGGCTACACCTTC.

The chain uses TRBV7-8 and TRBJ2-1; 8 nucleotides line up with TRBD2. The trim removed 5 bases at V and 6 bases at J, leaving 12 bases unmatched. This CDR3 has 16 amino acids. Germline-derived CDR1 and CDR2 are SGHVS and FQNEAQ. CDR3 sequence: CASSVTGLGYPNEQFF. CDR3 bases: TGTGCCAGCAGCGTAACGGGACTAGGATATCCCAATGAGCAGTTCTTC.

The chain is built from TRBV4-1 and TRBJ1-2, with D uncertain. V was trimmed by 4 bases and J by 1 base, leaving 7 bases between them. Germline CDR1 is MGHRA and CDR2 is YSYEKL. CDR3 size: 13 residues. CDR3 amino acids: CASSRNSNYGYTF. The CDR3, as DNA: TGCGCCAGCAGCCGAAACAGTAACTATGGCTACACCTTC.

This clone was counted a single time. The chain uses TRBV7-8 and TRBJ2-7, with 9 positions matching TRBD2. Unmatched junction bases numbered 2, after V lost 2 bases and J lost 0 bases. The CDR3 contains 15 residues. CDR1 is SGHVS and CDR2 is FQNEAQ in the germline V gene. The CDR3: CASSLSTSGSYEQYF. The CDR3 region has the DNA TGTGCCAGCAGCTTATCGACTAGCGGCTCCTACGAGCAGTACTTC. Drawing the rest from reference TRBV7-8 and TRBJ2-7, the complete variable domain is GAGVSQSPRYKVAKRGQDVALRCDPISGHVSLFWYQQALGQGPEFLTYFQNEAQLDKSGLPSDRFFAERPEGSVSTLKIQRTQQEDSAVYLCASSLSTSGSYEQYFGPGTRLTVT.

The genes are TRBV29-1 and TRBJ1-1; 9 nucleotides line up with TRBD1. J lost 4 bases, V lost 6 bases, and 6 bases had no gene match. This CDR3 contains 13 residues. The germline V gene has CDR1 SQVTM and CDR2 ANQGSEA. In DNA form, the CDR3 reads TGCAGCGTCGAGCGACAGGGGGGCACTGAAGCTTTCTTT. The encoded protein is CSVERQGGTEAFF.